This record looks at one T cell receptor (beta chain) sequence and its context. Its antigen is still unknown. Newly diagnosed hyperthyroidism patients aged 18 to 65 years had disease lasting under 2 months. In making diagnoses, clinical symptoms, serum thyroxine and TRAb, thyroid ultrasound and orbital computed tomography were all used. Cells are PBMCs isolated from more than 8.5 ml of fresh blood. This sample is drawn from a study of T cells in Graves' hyperthyroidism and ophthalmopathy. Study-wide results and limits: The model anticipated ophthalmopathy a median around 6 months pre-onset.

Amplification yielded TCR beta CDR3 regions, with RNA transcripts as the source. The HTBI primer set drove a first-round RT-PCR of the TCR CDR3. MiXCR was run by TCRdb on the multiplex PCR reads, yielding one entry per CDR3 protein. Of under 450,000 distinct CDR3 sequences in the sample, around 16% were seen once. The sample comprised blood. The receptor's source is a woman aged 18-29 years with Graves' hyperthyroidism.

The DNA for the CDR3 is TGTGCCAGCAGCCGAGGGGGGGTTGGAAACACCATATATTTT. Translating it yields CASSRGGVGNTIYF. This rearrangement joins TRBV7-2 to TRBJ1-3; a weak D match, TRBD1 (6 bases). This CDR3 comprises 14 residues. Trimming shortened V by 5 bases and J by 3 bases, and 11 bases separated the two germline ends. From germline, CDR1 is SGHTA and CDR2 FQGNSA.